A selection of T cell receptor beta chains follows, all from one sample in a study of blood T cell repertoires in COVID-19. The method was immunoSEQ multiplex PCR; TCRdb's version includes in-frame clones alone and lacks a portion of them. Of approximately 340,000 clones in the sample, around 90% were seen once. The sequencing input was peripheral blood. Every receptor here comes from a man under 40 with COVID-19, enrolled during active disease. CDR3s leave out the opening cysteine and the closing phenylalanine or tryptophan. Each record gives: clone size, J gene, D gene, V gene, CDR3 protein. A D gene is named only where the DNA matches it firmly. Rows give clone size only sometimes, using once, few, many, or a class for an expanded clone.

. | TRBJ1-1 | . | TRBV10-3 | AISESLYSGF
. | TRBJ1-5 | . | TRBV10-2 | ASSPTDSNQPQH
. | TRBJ2-6 | TRBD2 | TRBV7-6 | ASSFVAGSGANVLT
. | TRBJ2-1 | TRBD1 | TRBV2 | ASSGQGTGEQF
. | TRBJ1-2 | . | TRBV7-2 | ASSPQGMGYGYT
few | TRBJ2-3 | . | TRBV6-5 | AVSKEGGAADTQY
. | TRBJ2-7 | . | TRBV7-3 | ASSSTQGNEQY
. | TRBJ1-4 | . | TRBV18 | ASSPLPEIRANEKLF
. | TRBJ1-3 | . | TRBV15 | ATSSRGGFSGNTIY
. | TRBJ1-5 | . | TRBV28 | ASSFDRNFNQPQH
few | TRBJ1-5 | . | TRBV19 | ASSVQDQPQH
. | TRBJ2-7 | TRBD2 | TRBV29-1 | SVEMRERSYEQY
. | TRBJ1-1 | . | TRBV7-9 | ASSLVDPLNDEAF
. | TRBJ2-2 | . | TRBV3-1/TRBV3-2 | ASSQEVVVRGSSTGELF
. | TRBJ2-5 | . | TRBV19 | ASSLVGVRGETQY
. | TRBJ2-3 | TRBD2 | TRBV19 | ASSSLAAGGTDTQY
. | TRBJ2-5 | . | TRBV7-3 | ASSLTPSGETQY
. | TRBJ2-7 | . | TRBV9 | ASSVGGGNSYEQY
once | TRBJ1-2 | TRBD1 | TRBV28 | ASSPGQGGWYGYT
. | TRBJ2-7 | TRBD1 | TRBV5-6 | ASSFTRFGQGDEQY
once | TRBJ1-6 | TRBD1 | TRBV7-2 | ASSPWIRTGKNSPLH
. | TRBJ2-7 | TRBD1 | TRBV19 | ASSTTGGLYEQY
. | TRBJ2-7 | . | TRBV7-2 | ASSPAGEPGVGEQY
. | TRBJ1-2 | TRBD1 | TRBV19 | ATIPGTANYGYT
. | TRBJ1-4 | . | TRBV9 | ASSVEGRAGEKLF
. | TRBJ1-2 | . | TRBV7-2 | ASSQTVNYGYT
. | TRBJ1-5 | TRBD1 | TRBV28 | ASSSDREPRQPQH
. | TRBJ2-2 | TRBD2 | TRBV7-6 | ASIRTSGRAGELF